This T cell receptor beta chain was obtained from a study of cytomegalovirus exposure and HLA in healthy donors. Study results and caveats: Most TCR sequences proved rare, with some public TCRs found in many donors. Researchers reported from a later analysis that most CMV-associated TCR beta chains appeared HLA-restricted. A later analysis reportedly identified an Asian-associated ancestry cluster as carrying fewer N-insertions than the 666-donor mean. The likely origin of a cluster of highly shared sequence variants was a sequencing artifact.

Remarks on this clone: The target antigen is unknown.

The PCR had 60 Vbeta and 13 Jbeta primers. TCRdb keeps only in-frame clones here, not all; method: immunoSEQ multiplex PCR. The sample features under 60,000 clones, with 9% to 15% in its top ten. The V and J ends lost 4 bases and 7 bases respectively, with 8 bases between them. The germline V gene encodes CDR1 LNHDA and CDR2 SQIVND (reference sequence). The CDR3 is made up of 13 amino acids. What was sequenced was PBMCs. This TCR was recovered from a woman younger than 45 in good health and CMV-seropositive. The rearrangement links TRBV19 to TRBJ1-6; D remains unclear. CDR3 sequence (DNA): TGTGCCAGTAGTACCCAGGCCAATTCACCCCTCCACTTT. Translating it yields CASSTQANSPLHF.